This T cell receptor beta chain is drawn from a study of T cell changes during pregnancy in multiple sclerosis. The CDR3 is 14 amino acids. Trimming cost V 6 bases and J 2 bases; bases outside gene matches: 3. In germline, CDR1 is MNHEY, CDR2 SVGAGI. Here immunoSEQ multiplex PCR was the method, and the copy in TCRdb shows in-frame clones only, minus some. The table lists approximately 90,000 clones, roughly 92% of them singletons. The clonotype was recovered from a female donor with multiple sclerosis, enrolled in a pregnancy study. This rearrangement joins TRBV6-5 to TRBJ1-4, with 7 bases identical to TRBD1. The sequencing here drew on peripheral blood, taken after pregnancy. The CDR3 nucleotides are TGTGCCAGCAGACAACAGGGGACTAATGAAAAACTGTTTTTT. It yields the protein CASRQQGTNEKLFF.